These 31 T cell receptor beta chains share one sample of origin, sequenced in a study of blood T cell repertoires in COVID-19. The data were produced by immunoSEQ multiplex PCR, yet TCRdb's version contains in-frame clones alone and is incomplete. The sample includes approximately 200,000 clones, around 87% of them seen just once. Sequencing was done on a sample of PBMCs or T cells enriched from blood (not recorded which). The receptors shown here come from a woman younger than 45 who had recovered from COVID-19.

A single count supports this clone. The chain's CDR3 is CASSPQISGGAGDTQYF. The CDR3 nucleotides read TGTGCCAGCTCACCCCAAATTAGCGGGGGGGCCGGAGATACGCAGTATTTT. V and J are TRBV18 and TRBJ2-3; 11 nucleotides align to TRBD2. Germline lookup yields CDR1 KGHSH and CDR2 LQKENI. The CDR3 totals 17 residues. V lost 3 bases, J lost 5 bases, and 10 bases stayed unmatched.

The V call is TRBV18, the J call TRBJ2-2, with 7 bases identical to TRBD2. Trimming at V came to 4 bases and at J to 0 bases, leaving 8 bases not matched to a gene. Germline CDR1 and CDR2: KGHSH and LQKENI. This CDR3 spans 17 amino acids. For the CDR3, the DNA is TGTGCCAGCTCACGAGCCCCGGCGGGGGCGAACACCGGGGAGCTGTTTTTT. This encodes CASSRAPAGANTGELFF.

The chain uses TRBV19 and TRBJ1-3; D unresolved. This CDR3 comprises 14 residues. V shed 5 bases and J shed 0 bases, with 8 bases lying between them. Germline V gene sequence: CDR1 LNHDA, CDR2 SQIVND (reference sequence). The CDR3 sequence is CASSVTASGNTIYF. For the CDR3, the DNA is TGTGCCAGTAGTGTAACAGCCTCTGGAAACACCATATATTTT. Combining the CDR3 with reference TRBV19 and TRBJ1-3 gives the whole variable domain DGGITQSPKYLFRKEGQNVTLSCEQNLNHDAMYWYRQDPGQGLRLIYYSQIVNDFQKGDIAEGYSVSREKKESFPLTVTSAQKNPTAFYLCASSVTASGNTIYFGEGSWLTVV.

The chain joins TRBV18 to TRBJ1-3, with a possible D match to TRBD1 (6 bases). Trimming took 3 bases from V and 0 from J, leaving 15 bases between them. Germline CDR1 KGHSH, CDR2 LQKENI. CDR3 length equals 17 residues. In nucleotides, the CDR3 is TGTGCCAGCTCACCGGGGCAGGGGCACCACTCTGGAAACACCATATATTTT. Translated: CASSPGQGHHSGNTIYF.

This chain uses TRBV4-1 with TRBJ1-6; 8 bases match TRBD1. Germline CDR1 and CDR2: MGHRA and YSYEKL. The CDR3 length is 17 residues. Germline trimming cut 7 bases from V and 10 bases from J; bases unmatched to any gene: 18. CDR3 protein: CASTTIGGRGRRSPLHF. CDR3 DNA: TGCGCCAGCACCACAATAGGGGGCAGGGGGCGTCGGTCACCCCTCCACTTT.

The chain employs TRBV25-1 and TRBJ1-2; no definite D call. Germline V CDR1 and CDR2: MGHDK, SYGVNS. The CDR3 runs to 13 residues. Deletions cut 2 bases from V and 4 bases from J, with 8 bases between. The DNA for the CDR3 is TGTGCCAGCAGTGAAGGAGACCTCTATGGCTACACCTTC. This encodes CASSEGDLYGYTF.

This rearrangement joins TRBV4-1 to TRBJ1-3, with D unclear. The germline V gene encodes CDR1 MGHRA and CDR2 YSYEKL. V was cut by 0 bases and J by 0 bases, with 9 bases left in between. This CDR3 spans 16 amino acids. For the CDR3, the DNA is TGCGCCAGCAGCCAAGATACGAGGGTCTCTGGAAACACCATATATTTT. Translating it yields CASSQDTRVSGNTIYF.

The CDR3 DNA reads TGTGCCACCAGTGGCCGCGACAGGAACTATGGCTACACCTTC. This sequence encodes CATSGRDRNYGYTF. The chain has TRBV24-1 and TRBJ1-2; possible D gene TRBD1, 6 bases. The CDR3 spans 14 residues. V was clipped by 5 bases and J by 2 bases, with 11 bases between them. The germline V gene has CDR1 KGHDR and CDR2 SFDVKD.

J is TRBJ2-2 and V is TRBV3-1 (or the pseudogene TRBV3-2); D uncertain. CDR3 length equals 15 residues. V lost 0 bases, J lost 6 bases, and 11 bases lay in between. Per germline, CDR1 LGHDT and CDR2 YNNKEL (reference sequence). The CDR3 protein is CASSQDWQVAGELFF. CDR3 nucleotides: TGTGCCAGCAGCCAAGATTGGCAGGTTGCCGGGGAGCTGTTTTTT.

The J gene is TRBJ1-5, the V gene TRBV6-2 or TRBV6-3; a possible D gene is TRBD1 (6 bases). CDR3 size: 17 residues. Trimming removed 6 bases from V and 0 bases from J, with 18 bases in between. CDR1 is MNHEY and CDR2 is SVGEGT in the germline V gene. CDR3 sequence reads: CASSSHSTGRSNQPQHF. CDR3 DNA: TGTGCCAGCAGCTCCCACTCGACAGGTCGTAGCAATCAGCCCCAGCATTTT.

The gene calls are TRBV19 and TRBJ2-7; 9 nucleotides align to TRBD1. Germline lookup yields CDR1 LNHDA and CDR2 SQIVND (reference sequence). The J segment lost 5 bases and the V segment lost 5 bases, leaving 13 bases of the junction unmatched. The CDR3 length is 16 residues. Here the CDR3 DNA reads TGTGCCAGTAGTGCCGACAAACAGGGGGCGTACGACGAGCAGTACTTC. This gives the protein CASSADKQGAYDEQYF.

The V gene is TRBV7-8, the J gene TRBJ1-3, with D perhaps TRBD1 (5 bases). Trimming took off 5 bases at V and 2 bases at J, with 10 bases between the two ends. The germline gives CDR1 SGHVS, CDR2 FQNEAQ. This CDR3 is 14 amino acids long. The CDR3 nucleotides are TGTGCCAGCAGCGTGGGGGGAACTGGAAACACCATATATTTT. It specifies CASSVGGTGNTIYF.

The chain links TRBV6-4 to TRBJ2-1; TRBD1 aligns across 10 bases. The CDR3 runs to 16 residues. CDR1 MRHNA and CDR2 SNTAGT come from the germline V gene. J lost 4 bases, V lost 2 bases, and 5 bases had no gene match. The CDR3 reads CASSDSGQGEYNEQFF. The CDR3 DNA sequence: TGTGCCAGCAGTGACAGTGGACAGGGGGAATACAATGAGCAGTTCTTC.

The CDR3 protein is CASSLVGAEKLFF. The CDR3 region has the DNA TGTGCCAGCAGCTTAGTGGGGGCTGAAAAACTGTTTTTT. The rearrangement joins TRBV7-2 to TRBJ1-4; tentative D call: TRBD1 (6 bases). CDR1 is SGHTA and CDR2 is FQGNSA in the germline V gene. Trimming left V 1 base short and J 7 bases short, with 7 bases between. This CDR3 has 13 residues.

V usage is TRBV7-2 and J usage is TRBJ1-1; 8 bases match TRBD1. In germline, CDR1 is SGHTA, CDR2 FQGNSA. After removal of 6 bases from V and 1 base from J, the junction contained 7 bases not matched to a gene. The CDR3 spans 15 residues. In nucleotides, the CDR3 is TGTGCCAGCAGTACTGCGGGACAGGAGAACACTGAAGCTTTCTTT. Protein: CASSTAGQENTEAFF. Full variable domain (rest looked up from reference TRBV7-2 and TRBJ1-1): GAGVSQSPSNKVTEKGKDVELRCDPISGHTALYWYRQSLGQGLEFLIYFQGNSAPDKSGLPSDRFSAERTGGSVSTLTIQRTQQEDSAVYLCASSTAGQENTEAFFGQGTRLTVV.

The J gene is TRBJ2-2, the V gene TRBV2; TRBD1 matches at 10 bases. The CDR3 has 15 residues. Germline V gene lookup returns CDR1 SNHLY and CDR2 FYNNEI. V lost 6 bases to trimming and J lost 7 bases; unmatched junction nucleotides: 8. The DNA for the CDR3 is TGTGCCAGCAGGGGACAGGGGTATCGGGACGGGGAGCTGTTTTTT. Translation gives CASRGQGYRDGELFF.

This chain connects TRBV5-1 to TRBJ1-4; TRBD1 matches 9 bases. Germline V gene data show CDR1 as SGHRS and CDR2 as YFSETQ. CDR3 length equals 18 residues. Trimming cost V 4 bases and J 0 bases; bases outside gene matches: 10. The CDR3 loop is CASSDRDRETATNEKLFF. As DNA, the CDR3 is TGCGCCAGCAGCGACCGGGACAGGGAAACGGCAACTAATGAAAAACTGTTTTTT.

This chain joins TRBV24-1 and TRBJ1-1; 7 bases are shared with TRBD1. The length of the CDR3 is 14 residues. CDR1 KGHDR and CDR2 SFDVKD come from the germline V gene. After removal of 4 bases from V and 4 bases from J, the junction contained 5 bases not matched to a gene. CDR3 loop: CATSDPTGTTEAFF. CDR3 in DNA: TGTGCCACCAGTGACCCGACAGGGACCACTGAAGCTTTCTTT.

The V gene is TRBV7-8, the J gene TRBJ1-1, with TRBD1 as a possible D gene (6 bases). CDR1 and CDR2 (germline): SGHVS, FQNEAQ. The CDR3 length is 11 residues. With 5 bases removed from V and 10 bases from J, the gap between germline ends came to 11 bases. The CDR3 loop is CASSRDRLAFF. Here the CDR3 DNA reads TGTGCCAGCAGCAGAGACAGGCTAGCTTTCTTT.

The V gene is TRBV7-3, the J gene TRBJ1-6, with D possibly TRBD1 on 5 matching bases. CDR1 and CDR2 (germline): SGHTA, FQGTGA. Trimming took off 5 bases at V and 7 bases at J, with 18 bases between the two ends. This CDR3 contains 16 residues. The CDR3 loop reads CASSPRGPGKNSPLHF. The CDR3, as DNA: TGTGCCAGCAGCCCAAGGGGTCCGGGTAAAAATTCACCCCTCCACTTT.

As concerns this clone: Germline is not matched at one junction end, which may reflect a read error. The V and J genes are TRBV4-3 and TRBJ2-5; no firm D call. The CDR3 is 12 residues long. Germline CDR1 and CDR2: LGHNA and YSLEER. The CDR3 loop reads CASSQDLVVVNF. The CDR3, as DNA: TGCGCCAGCAGCCAAGATCTGGTAGTGGTGAACTTC.

V and J are TRBV11-1 and TRBJ2-1, with 11 bases that match TRBD1. Trimming removed 5 bases from V and 9 bases from J; junction bases left unmatched: 3. Germline CDR1 reads SGHAT; CDR2 reads FQDESV (reference sequence). This CDR3 is built from 13 residues. CDR3 DNA: TGTGCCAGCAGCGTGGGGACAGGGGGTGAGCAGTTCTTC. Encoded protein: CASSVGTGGEQFF.

The V call is TRBV5-1, the J call TRBJ2-1; 11 nucleotides agree with TRBD2. CDR1 is SGHRS, CDR2 YFSETQ, per germline. The CDR3 is 19 residues long. Trimming removed 4 bases from V and 1 base from J; junction bases left unmatched: 13. CDR3: CASSKSGLAEYNSYNEQFF. CDR3 coding DNA: TGCGCCAGCAGCAAATCGGGACTAGCGGAATACAATTCCTACAATGAGCAGTTCTTC.

The chain employs TRBV7-2 and TRBJ2-5, with D maybe TRBD2 (6 bases). The CDR3 has 15 amino acids. The germline CDR1 and CDR2 sequences are SGHTA and FQGNSA. With 4 bases removed from V and 5 bases from J, the gap between germline ends came to 17 bases. The CDR3 protein is CASSSGVVGLETQYF. DNA of the CDR3: TGTGCCAGCAGCTCGGGGGTCGTAGGCCTTGAGACCCAGTACTTC.

This clone is medium-sized in the sample. The chain combines TRBV6-1 with TRBJ2-7; tentative D call: TRBD2 (6 bases). V lost 0 bases and J lost 1, with 7 bases in between. The CDR3 contains 14 residues. Germline lookup yields CDR1 MNHNS and CDR2 SASEGT. CDR3 sequence (DNA): TGTGCCAGCAGTGAAGCGGCGGGGTCCTACGAGCAGTACTTC. Its protein product is CASSEAAGSYEQYF.

This chain uses TRBV5-1 with TRBJ1-5, with TRBD1 identical over 7 bases. Germline lookup yields CDR1 SGHRS and CDR2 YFSETQ. J was trimmed by 1 base and V by 6 bases; bases with no gene match: 7. CDR3 length equals 15 residues. The CDR3 loop is CASKREQGSNQPQHF. CDR3 sequence (DNA): TGCGCCAGCAAGAGGGAACAGGGGAGCAATCAGCCCCAGCATTTT.

The chain combines TRBV6-5 with TRBJ1-2, with a tentative D call TRBD1 (6 bases). Trimming cost V 2 bases and J 3 bases, with 10 bases left between them. Germline loops: CDR1 MNHEY, CDR2 SVGAGI. There are 14 residues in the CDR3. Here the CDR3 reads CASSYQGGDYGYTF. DNA of the CDR3: TGTGCCAGCAGTTACCAAGGGGGGGACTATGGCTACACCTTC.

This rearrangement joins TRBV6-1 to TRBJ2-7; 8 nucleotides agree with TRBD1. V shed 2 bases and J 6 bases; nucleotides not matched to a gene: 9. The CDR3 loop spans 15 amino acids. CDR1 and CDR2 (germline): MNHNS, SASEGT. As DNA, the CDR3 is TGTGCCAGCAGTGAATGGCGGCAGGGGGCACGCGAGCAGTACTTC. It translates to CASSEWRQGAREQYF.

The V and J genes are TRBV19 and TRBJ1-1; 9 bases are a match to TRBD1. Germline assignment: CDR1 LNHDA and CDR2 SQIVND (reference sequence). This CDR3 is 16 amino acids long. V was pared by 7 bases and J by 1 base, with 10 bases of the junction left unmatched. The CDR3 loop reads CASNKPGTGSNTEAFF. CDR3 nucleotides: TGTGCCAGTAACAAACCCGGGACAGGGTCGAACACTGAAGCTTTCTTT.

This rearrangement joins TRBV15 to TRBJ2-3; 10 nucleotides match TRBD2. After removal of 0 bases from V and 4 bases from J, the junction contained 7 bases not matched to a gene. Per germline, CDR1 LNHNV and CDR2 YYDKDF (reference sequence). This CDR3 spans 17 amino acids. The CDR3, as DNA: TGTGCCACCAGCAGAGATCTAGCGGGGGACGGCCCAGATACGCAGTATTTT. Translating it yields CATSRDLAGDGPDTQYF.

The table lists this clone with a count of one. The J gene is TRBJ2-7, the V gene TRBV7-2; 9 bases are shared with TRBD1. V lost 4 bases to trimming and J lost 1 base; unmatched junction nucleotides: 2. The CDR3 consists of 14 residues. The germline gives CDR1 SGHTA, CDR2 FQGNSA. CDR3 in DNA: TGTGCCAGCAGCTCGACAGGGGGATCCTACGAGCAGTACTTC. Amino acids: CASSSTGGSYEQYF.